This TCR beta chain was sequenced for a study of cytomegalovirus exposure and HLA in healthy donors. Background on the study: Assignment to the Caucasian-associated ancestry cluster applied to more than 75% of the approximately 370 genotyped donors.

This clone was detected only a few times. Primers included in the PCR were 60 Vbeta and 13 Jbeta primers. The repertoire was sequenced with immunoSEQ multiplex PCR; TCRdb's copy has only in-frame clones and lacks some. There are under 200,000 clones in the sample; roughly 80% occur only once, and about 1.7% lies in the top ten. Germline V gives CDR1 SGHRS, CDR2 YFSETQ. CDR3 size: 15 residues. V lost 4 bases and J 4 bases, leaving 15 bases between the germline ends. The clonotype was recovered from a woman between 18 and 29 years old in good health and CMV-seronegative. The sample was PBMCs. The V gene is TRBV5-1, the J gene TRBJ2-1, with TRBD2 as a possible D gene (5 bases). CDR3 bases: TGCGCCAGCAGCCCGGGATACACCGTTTACAATGAGCAGTTCTTC. Protein sequence: CASSPGYTVYNEQFF.